Shown below are 20 T cell receptor beta chains from a single sample sequenced in a study of CD8 T cells in Susac syndrome. cDNA came from around 0.5 to 1 ug RNA primed by random hexamers. TCRdb reprocessed the immunoSEQ multiplex PCR reads with MiXCR, giving one entry per CDR3 protein. The table records some 150,000 distinct CDR3 sequences, around 94% of them present only once. Sequenced sample: CD4+ T cells from PBMCs. The origin of the receptors is a human donor in good health.

The CDR3: CAWTRGGKINEQFF. For the CDR3, the DNA is TGTGCCTGGACTCGGGGCGGGAAAATCAATGAGCAGTTCTTC. V gene TRBV30 combines with J gene TRBJ2-1; possible D gene TRBD2, 6 bases. CDR1 and CDR2 from the germline V gene are GTSNPN and SVGIG (reference sequence). The CDR3 sequence is 14 residues long. Deletions cut 4 bases from V and 6 bases from J, with 16 bases between.

The chain is built from TRBV30 and TRBJ1-2, with no clear D. From germline, CDR1 is GTSNPN and CDR2 SVGIG (reference sequence). This CDR3 spans 12 amino acids. The V gene lost 2 bases and the J gene lost 8 bases, with 12 bases spanning the gap. The CDR3: CAWSQSGPGYTF. CDR3 nucleotides: TGTGCCTGGAGTCAGTCCGGCCCAGGCTACACCTTC.

The chain employs TRBV7-8 and TRBJ2-7; TRBD1 matches at 10 bases. V trimming: 4 bases; J trimming: 4 bases; junction bases outside the gene matches: 7. This CDR3 has 15 amino acids. CDR1 and CDR2 from the germline V gene are SGHVS and FQNEAQ. DNA of the CDR3: TGTGCCAGCAGCTCTACCCGGGACAGGGGTTACGAGCAGTACTTC. As protein: CASSSTRDRGYEQYF. The full variable domain, its missing parts supplied by reference TRBV7-8 and TRBJ2-7, is GAGVSQSPRYKVAKRGQDVALRCDPISGHVSLFWYQQALGQGPEFLTYFQNEAQLDKSGLPSDRFFAERPEGSVSTLKIQRTQQEDSAVYLCASSSTRDRGYEQYFGPGTRLTVT.

J is TRBJ1-5 and V is TRBV12-3 or TRBV12-4; 7 nucleotides line up with TRBD1. V lost 2 bases and J lost 1; bases outside the gene matches: 8. The CDR3 has 17 residues. The CDR3 nucleotides read TGTGCCAGCAGTTTACGGTGGGGAGGGGGCAGCAATCAGCCCCAGCATTTT. Translating gives CASSLRWGGGSNQPQHF.

This clonotype appeared a few times. J is TRBJ2-7 and V is TRBV23-1; the D is unclear. TRBV23-1 is given ORF status, its function remaining uncertain. V dropped 2 bases and J dropped 4 bases, with 9 bases sitting between them. The CDR3 loop spans 13 amino acids. The CDR3 nucleotides are TGCGCCAGCAGTCAACTCCCCCTATACGAGCAGTACTTC. This translates into CASSQLPLYEQYF.

This clonotype has a single count. This chain connects TRBV20-1 to TRBJ2-1; no firm D call. Deletions cut 7 bases from V and 5 bases from J, with 9 bases between. Per the germline V gene, CDR1 is DFQATT and CDR2 is SNEGSKA (reference sequence). CDR3 length equals 11 residues. CDR3 residues: CSGSEHNEQFF. The CDR3 DNA reads TGCAGTGGAAGCGAGCACAATGAGCAGTTCTTC.

The chain combines TRBV6-1 with TRBJ1-2; D is unclear. The CDR3 covers 16 residues. In germline, CDR1 is MNHNS, CDR2 SASEGT. V was shortened by 6 bases and J by 0 bases, with 17 bases between the two germline ends. Here the CDR3 reads CASSLKLQGSNYGYTF. CDR3 in DNA: TGTGCCAGCAGCTTGAAACTACAAGGGTCTAACTATGGCTACACCTTC.

The J gene is TRBJ2-3, the V gene TRBV7-9; no clear D. V lost 1 base and J 3 bases, leaving 11 bases between the germline ends. CDR1 and CDR2 from the germline V gene are SEHNR and FQNEAQ (reference sequence). The CDR3 has 15 amino acids. CDR3 region: CASSLEGRRTDTQYF. CDR3 nucleotides: TGTGCCAGCAGCTTAGAAGGCAGAAGGACAGATACGCAGTATTTT.

The V call is TRBV7-9, the J call TRBJ2-5; tentative D call: TRBD2 (6 bases). V was cut by 3 bases and J by 1 base, with 9 bases left in between. The CDR3 sequence is 14 residues long. CDR1 is SEHNR, CDR2 FQNEAQ, per germline (reference sequence). CDR3 residues: CASSFRLVQETQYF. For the CDR3, the DNA is TGTGCCAGCAGCTTTCGACTAGTCCAAGAGACCCAGTACTTC.

V usage is TRBV5-4 and J usage is TRBJ1-1; no clear D. Trimming took off 4 bases at V and 0 bases at J, with 10 bases between the two ends. Germline CDR1 reads SGHNT; CDR2 reads YYREEE (reference sequence). The CDR3 runs to 14 residues. The CDR3 nucleotides are TGTGCCAGCAGCCGGGCCTTAATGAACACTGAAGCTTTCTTT. This translates into CASSRALMNTEAFF.

This chain links TRBV4-1 with TRBJ2-7; D could derive from TRBD1 or TRBD2 (6 bases each). Trimming cost V 0 bases and J 0 bases, with 9 bases left between them. The CDR3 runs to 15 residues. Germline-derived CDR1 and CDR2 are MGHRA and YSYEKL. The CDR3: CASSQEGGISYEQYF. CDR3 bases: TGCGCCAGCAGCCAAGAAGGGGGGATCTCCTACGAGCAGTACTTC.

The rearrangement uses TRBV7-9 and TRBJ1-3; D unclear. The germline gives CDR1 SEHNR, CDR2 FQNEAQ (reference sequence). This CDR3 is 13 amino acids long. Deletions cut 1 base from V and 0 bases from J, with 1 base between. The CDR3 DNA reads TGTGCCAGCAGCTTAGACTCTGGAAACACCATATATTTT. Its translation: CASSLDSGNTIYF.

This chain joins TRBV5-1 and TRBJ2-1; 14 nucleotides line up with TRBD2. Germline V gene sequence: CDR1 SGHRS, CDR2 YFSETQ. V was clipped by 4 bases and J by 0 bases; unmatched bases: 6. The CDR3 spans 18 residues. In nucleotides, the CDR3 is TGCGCCAGCAGCACGGGACTAGCGGGAGTCAACTCCTACAATGAGCAGTTCTTC. This translates into CASSTGLAGVNSYNEQFF.

The CDR3, as DNA: TGTGCCACCATAGCGGGAGGGCGGGCCGGGGAGCTGTTTTTT. Translating gives CATIAGGRAGELFF. V gene TRBV12-3 or TRBV12-4 combines with J gene TRBJ2-2; 11 bases map to TRBD2. Germline trimming cut 10 bases from V and 6 bases from J; bases unmatched to any gene: 7. The CDR3 spans 14 residues.

The chain uses TRBV20-1 and TRBJ1-2, with D uncertain. Germline-derived CDR1 and CDR2 are DFQATT and SNEGSKA (reference sequence). This CDR3 has 12 residues. The germline V and J ends were trimmed by 2 bases and 2 bases, with 6 bases remaining between them. The CDR3, as DNA: TGCAGTGCTAGAAGCCTGAACTATGGCTACACCTTC. As protein: CSARSLNYGYTF.

The chain links TRBV3-1 to TRBJ2-7; perhaps D is TRBD1 or TRBD2 (6 bases each). Per germline, CDR1 LGHDT and CDR2 YNNKEL (reference sequence). The CDR3 contains 14 residues. Trimming pared 5 bases from V and 2 bases from J, leaving 13 bases between. The CDR3 DNA sequence: TGTGCCAGCAGCTTTGGAGGGGGGACCTACGAGCAGTACTTC. Translation: CASSFGGGTYEQYF.

This chain joins TRBV2 and TRBJ2-3; TRBD1 aligns across 7 bases. CDR3 length equals 14 residues. Germline loops: CDR1 SNHLY, CDR2 FYNNEI. The V and J ends lost 5 bases and 3 bases, in that order; junction bases with no gene match: 5. Here the CDR3 reads CASSRGGATDTQYF. CDR3 nucleotide sequence: TGTGCCAGCAGTCGAGGGGGCGCGACAGATACGCAGTATTTT.

The chain links TRBV7-9 to TRBJ2-1; D remains unclear. V was shortened by 2 bases and J by 2 bases, with 10 bases between the two germline ends. The CDR3 has 15 amino acids. CDR1 is SEHNR, CDR2 FQNEAQ, per germline (reference sequence). CDR3 residues: CASSLRDNPYNEQFF. The DNA of the CDR3 is TGTGCCAGCAGCTTAAGAGACAACCCCTACAATGAGCAGTTCTTC.

The rearrangement joins TRBV20-1 to TRBJ1-2; the match to TRBD1 covers 7 bases. This CDR3 is built from 16 residues. V shed 3 bases and J 8 bases; nucleotides not matched to a gene: 18. From germline, CDR1 is DFQATT and CDR2 SNEGSKA (reference sequence). The CDR3 sequence: CSAREGTDGPGWGYTF. In nucleotides, the CDR3 is TGCAGTGCTAGGGAAGGGACAGACGGCCCAGGTTGGGGCTACACCTTC.

This chain connects TRBV12-3 or TRBV12-4 to TRBJ2-7; D ambiguous. V lost 7 bases, J lost 7 bases, and 17 bases lay in between. The CDR3 is 13 amino acids. CDR3 region: CASTLSTGAEQYF. In DNA form, the CDR3 reads TGTGCCAGCACCTTGAGTACGGGTGCGGAGCAGTACTTC.